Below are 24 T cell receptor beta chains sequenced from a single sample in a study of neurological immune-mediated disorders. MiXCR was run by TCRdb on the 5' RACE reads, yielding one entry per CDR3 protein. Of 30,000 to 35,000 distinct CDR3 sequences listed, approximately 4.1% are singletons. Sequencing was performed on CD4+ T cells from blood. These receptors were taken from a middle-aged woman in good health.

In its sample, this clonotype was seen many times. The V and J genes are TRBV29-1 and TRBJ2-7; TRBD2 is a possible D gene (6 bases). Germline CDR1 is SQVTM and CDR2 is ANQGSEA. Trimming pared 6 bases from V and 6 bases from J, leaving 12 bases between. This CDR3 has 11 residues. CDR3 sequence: CSVRGNSEQYF. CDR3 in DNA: TGCAGCGTACGGGGGAATTCCGAGCAGTACTTC.

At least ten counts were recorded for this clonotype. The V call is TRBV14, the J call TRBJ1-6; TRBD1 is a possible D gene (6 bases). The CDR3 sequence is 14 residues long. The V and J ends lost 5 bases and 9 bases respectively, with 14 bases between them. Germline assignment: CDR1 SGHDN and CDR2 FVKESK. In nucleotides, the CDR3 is TGTGCCAGCAGCGTACAGGGCTCCTCTTCACCCCTCCACTTT. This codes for CASSVQGSSSPLHF.

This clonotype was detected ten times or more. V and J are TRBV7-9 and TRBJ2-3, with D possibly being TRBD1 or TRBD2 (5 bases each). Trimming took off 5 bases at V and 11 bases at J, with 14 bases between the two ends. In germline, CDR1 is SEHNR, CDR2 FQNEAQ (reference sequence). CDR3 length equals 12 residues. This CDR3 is CASSPQGDRQYF. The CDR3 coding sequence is TGTGCCAGCAGCCCCCAGGGAGACCGGCAGTATTTT.

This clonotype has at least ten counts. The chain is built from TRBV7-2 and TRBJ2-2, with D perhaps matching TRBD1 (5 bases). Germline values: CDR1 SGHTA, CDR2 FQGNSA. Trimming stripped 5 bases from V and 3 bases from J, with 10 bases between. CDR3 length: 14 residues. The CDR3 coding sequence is TGTGCCAGCAGCCTGGGGCAATACACCGGGGAGCTGTTTTTT. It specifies CASSLGQYTGELFF.

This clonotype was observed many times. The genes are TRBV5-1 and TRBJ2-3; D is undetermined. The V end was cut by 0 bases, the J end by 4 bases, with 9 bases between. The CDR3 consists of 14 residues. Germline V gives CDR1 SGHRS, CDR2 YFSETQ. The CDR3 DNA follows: TGCGCCAGCAGCTTGGGGGGTTTTCCAGATACGCAGTATTTT. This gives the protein CASSLGGFPDTQYF.

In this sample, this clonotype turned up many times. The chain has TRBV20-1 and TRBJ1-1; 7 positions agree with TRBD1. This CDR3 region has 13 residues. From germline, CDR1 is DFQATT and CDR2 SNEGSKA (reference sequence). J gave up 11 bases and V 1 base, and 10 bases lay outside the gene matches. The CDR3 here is CSARGGQGVSAFF. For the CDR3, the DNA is TGCAGTGCTAGAGGGGGGCAGGGGGTTTCTGCTTTCTTT.

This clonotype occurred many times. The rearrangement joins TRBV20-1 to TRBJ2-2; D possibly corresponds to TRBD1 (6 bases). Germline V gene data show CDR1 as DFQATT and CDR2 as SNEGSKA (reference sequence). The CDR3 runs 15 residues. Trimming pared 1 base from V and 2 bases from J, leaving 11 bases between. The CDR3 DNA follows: TGCAGTGCTAGAGGCAGGACAGCCAACACCGGGGAGCTGTTTTTT. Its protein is CSARGRTANTGELFF.

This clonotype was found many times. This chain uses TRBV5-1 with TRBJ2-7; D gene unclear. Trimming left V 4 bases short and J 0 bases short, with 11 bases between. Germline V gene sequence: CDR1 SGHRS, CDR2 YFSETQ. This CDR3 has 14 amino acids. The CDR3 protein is CASSLDGFSYEQYF. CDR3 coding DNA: TGCGCCAGCAGCCTGGACGGTTTCTCCTACGAGCAGTACTTC.

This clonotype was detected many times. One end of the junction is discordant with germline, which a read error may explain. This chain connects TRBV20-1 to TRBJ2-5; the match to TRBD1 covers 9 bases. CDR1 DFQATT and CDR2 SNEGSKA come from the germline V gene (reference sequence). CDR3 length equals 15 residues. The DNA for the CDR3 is TGCAGTGCTCGAGATCGACAGGGGGATAGAGAGACCCAGTACTTC. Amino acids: CSARDRQGDRETQYF.

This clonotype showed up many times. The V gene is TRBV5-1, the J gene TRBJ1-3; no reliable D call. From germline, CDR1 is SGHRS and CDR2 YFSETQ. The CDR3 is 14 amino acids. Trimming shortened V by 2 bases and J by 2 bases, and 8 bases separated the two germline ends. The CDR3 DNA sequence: TGCGCCAGCAGCTTTTCGGGGACTGGAAACACCATATATTTT. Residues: CASSFSGTGNTIYF.

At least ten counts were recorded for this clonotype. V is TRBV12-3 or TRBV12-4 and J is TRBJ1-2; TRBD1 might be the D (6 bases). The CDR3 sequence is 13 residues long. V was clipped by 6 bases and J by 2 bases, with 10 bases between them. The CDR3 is CASRQQGNYGYTF. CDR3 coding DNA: TGTGCCAGCAGACAACAGGGAAACTATGGCTACACCTTC.

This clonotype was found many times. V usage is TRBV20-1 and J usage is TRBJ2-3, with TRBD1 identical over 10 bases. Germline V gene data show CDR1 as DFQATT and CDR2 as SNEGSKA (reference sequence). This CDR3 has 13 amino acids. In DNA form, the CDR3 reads TGCAGCCCGAAGGGACAGGGGTTGGATACGCAGTATTTT. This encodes CSPKGQGLDTQYF.

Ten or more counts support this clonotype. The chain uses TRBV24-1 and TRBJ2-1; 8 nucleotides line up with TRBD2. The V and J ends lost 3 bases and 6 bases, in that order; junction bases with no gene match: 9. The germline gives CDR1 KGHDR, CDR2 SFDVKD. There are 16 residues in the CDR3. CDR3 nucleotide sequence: TGTGCCACCAGTGATCCCAGCGGGAGAGGCGGCAATGAGCAGTTCTTC. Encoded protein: CATSDPSGRGGNEQFF.

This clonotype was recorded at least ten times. The CDR3 is CASSRGSGEVTGELFF. As DNA, the CDR3 is TGCGCCAGCAGTCGGGGTAGCGGTGAGGTCACCGGGGAGCTGTTTTTT. The gene calls are TRBV5-1 and TRBJ2-2, with D perhaps matching TRBD2 (6 bases). Germline V gene lookup returns CDR1 SGHRS and CDR2 YFSETQ. V shed 5 bases and J shed 4 bases, with 18 bases lying between them. CDR3 length equals 16 residues.

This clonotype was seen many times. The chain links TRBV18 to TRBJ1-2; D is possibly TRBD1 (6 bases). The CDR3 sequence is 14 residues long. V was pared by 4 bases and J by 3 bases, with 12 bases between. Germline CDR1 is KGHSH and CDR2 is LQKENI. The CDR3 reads CASSLTGPDYGYTF. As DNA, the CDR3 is TGTGCCAGCTCACTCACAGGGCCGGACTATGGCTACACCTTC.

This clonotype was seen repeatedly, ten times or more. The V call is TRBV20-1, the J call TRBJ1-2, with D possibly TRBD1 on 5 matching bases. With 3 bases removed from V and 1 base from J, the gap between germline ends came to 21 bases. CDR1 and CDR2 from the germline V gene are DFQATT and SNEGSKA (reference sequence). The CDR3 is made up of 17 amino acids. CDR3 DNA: TGCAGTGCTAGCTTGTTTAGGGGCACCCGGGGTAACTATGGCTACACCTTC. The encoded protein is CSASLFRGTRGNYGYTF.

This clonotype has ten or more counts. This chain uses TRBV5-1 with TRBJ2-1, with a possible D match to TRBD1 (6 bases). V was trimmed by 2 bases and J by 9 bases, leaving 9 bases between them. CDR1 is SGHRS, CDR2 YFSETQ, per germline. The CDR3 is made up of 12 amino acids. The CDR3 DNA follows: TGCGCCAGCAGCTTAAGCAGGGGTGAGCAGTTCTTC. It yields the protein CASSLSRGEQFF.

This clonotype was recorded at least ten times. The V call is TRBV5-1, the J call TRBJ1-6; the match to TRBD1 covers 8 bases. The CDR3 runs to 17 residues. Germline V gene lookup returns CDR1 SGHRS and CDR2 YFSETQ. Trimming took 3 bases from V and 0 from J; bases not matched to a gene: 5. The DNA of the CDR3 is TGCGCCAGCAGCTCGACAGGGGTGAACTCCTATAATTCACCCCTCCACTTT. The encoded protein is CASSSTGVNSYNSPLHF.

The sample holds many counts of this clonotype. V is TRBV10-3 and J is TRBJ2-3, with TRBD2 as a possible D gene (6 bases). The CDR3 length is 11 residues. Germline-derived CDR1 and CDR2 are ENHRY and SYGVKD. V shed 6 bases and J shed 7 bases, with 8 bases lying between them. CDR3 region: CAISGGHTQYF. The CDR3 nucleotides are TGTGCCATCAGCGGGGGACATACGCAGTATTTT.

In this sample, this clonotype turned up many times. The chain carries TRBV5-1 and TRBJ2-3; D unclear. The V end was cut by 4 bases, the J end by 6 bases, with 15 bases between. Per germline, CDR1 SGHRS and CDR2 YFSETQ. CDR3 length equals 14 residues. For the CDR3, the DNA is TGCGCCAGCAGCCTTCGGCCGGCGGCGGATACGCAGTATTTT. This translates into CASSLRPAADTQYF.

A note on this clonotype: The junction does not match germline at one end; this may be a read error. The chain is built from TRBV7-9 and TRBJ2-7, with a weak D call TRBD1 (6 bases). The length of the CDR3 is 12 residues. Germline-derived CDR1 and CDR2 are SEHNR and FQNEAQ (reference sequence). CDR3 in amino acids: CASSTRQVELSF. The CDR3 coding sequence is TGTGCCAGCAGCACACGACAGGTTGAGTTGTCCTTC.

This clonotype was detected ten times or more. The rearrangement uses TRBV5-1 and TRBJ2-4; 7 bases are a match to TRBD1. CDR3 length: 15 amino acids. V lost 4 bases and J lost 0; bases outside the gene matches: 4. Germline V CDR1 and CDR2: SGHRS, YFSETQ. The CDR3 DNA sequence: TGCGCCAGCAGCCCGGGACAGCTAGCCAAAAACATTCAGTACTTC. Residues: CASSPGQLAKNIQYF.

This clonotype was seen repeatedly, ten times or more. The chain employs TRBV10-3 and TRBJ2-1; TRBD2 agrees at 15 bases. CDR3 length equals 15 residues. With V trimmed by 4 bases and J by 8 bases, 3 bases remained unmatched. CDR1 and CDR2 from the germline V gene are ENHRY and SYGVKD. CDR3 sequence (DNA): TGTGCCATCAGTGCGAGGACTAGCGGGAGGGATGAGCAGTTCTTC. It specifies CAISARTSGRDEQFF.

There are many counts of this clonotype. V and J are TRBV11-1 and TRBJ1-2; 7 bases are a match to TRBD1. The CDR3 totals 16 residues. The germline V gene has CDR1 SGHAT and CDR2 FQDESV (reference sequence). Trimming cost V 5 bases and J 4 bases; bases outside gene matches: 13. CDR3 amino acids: CASSPMQGQPAYGYTF. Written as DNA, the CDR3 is TGTGCCAGCAGCCCGATGCAGGGACAGCCCGCCTATGGCTACACCTTC.